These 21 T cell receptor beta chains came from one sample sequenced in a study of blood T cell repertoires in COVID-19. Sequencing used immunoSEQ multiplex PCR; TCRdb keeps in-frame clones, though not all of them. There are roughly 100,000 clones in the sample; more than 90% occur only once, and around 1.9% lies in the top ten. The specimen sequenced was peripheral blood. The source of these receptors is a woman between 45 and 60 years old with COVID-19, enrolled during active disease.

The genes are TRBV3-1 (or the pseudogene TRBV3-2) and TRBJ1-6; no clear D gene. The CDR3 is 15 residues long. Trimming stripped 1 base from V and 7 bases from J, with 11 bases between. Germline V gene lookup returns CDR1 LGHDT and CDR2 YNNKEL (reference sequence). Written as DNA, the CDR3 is TGTGCCAGCAGCCAAGTGCGGGCAGGCAATTCACCCCTCCACTTT. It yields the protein CASSQVRAGNSPLHF.

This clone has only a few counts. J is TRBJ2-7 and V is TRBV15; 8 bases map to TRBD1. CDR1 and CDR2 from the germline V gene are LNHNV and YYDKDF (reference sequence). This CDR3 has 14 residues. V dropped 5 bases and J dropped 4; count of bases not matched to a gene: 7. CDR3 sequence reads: CATSFRTGRYEQYV. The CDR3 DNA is TGTGCCACCAGCTTCCGGACAGGGAGGTACGAGCAGTACGTC.

CDR3 DNA: TGTGCCAGCAGTCGTAGTCTGGGACAGGTCAATCAGCCCCAGCATTTT. This sequence encodes CASSRSLGQVNQPQHF. The rearrangement joins TRBV28 to TRBJ1-5; 8 nucleotides line up with TRBD1. The V segment lost 5 bases and the J segment 3 bases; nucleotides outside the gene matches: 9. The CDR3 is 16 amino acids. The germline V gene has CDR1 MDHEN and CDR2 SYDVKM.

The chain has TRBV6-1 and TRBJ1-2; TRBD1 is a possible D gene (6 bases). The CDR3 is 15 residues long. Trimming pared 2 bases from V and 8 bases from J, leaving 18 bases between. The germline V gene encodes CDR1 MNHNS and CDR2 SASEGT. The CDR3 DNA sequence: TGTGCCAGCAGTGAACTCGGGGGGCGAAAGAGGGGCTACACCTTC. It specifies CASSELGGRKRGYTF.

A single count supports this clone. CDR3 sequence: CATSESGQGNEKLFF. The CDR3 nucleotides read TGTGCCACCAGTGAATCCGGACAGGGAAATGAAAAACTGTTTTTT. V gene TRBV24-1 combines with J gene TRBJ1-4; 8 bases are shared with TRBD1. V lost 4 bases to trimming and J lost 5 bases; unmatched junction nucleotides: 5. The CDR3 sequence is 15 residues long. CDR1 and CDR2 from the germline V gene are KGHDR and SFDVKD.

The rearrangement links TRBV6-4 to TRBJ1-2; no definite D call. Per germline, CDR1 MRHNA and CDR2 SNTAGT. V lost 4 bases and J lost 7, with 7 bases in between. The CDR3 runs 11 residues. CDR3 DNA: TGTGCCAGCAGTGGAGGAAGTGGCTACACCTTC. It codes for CASSGGSGYTF.

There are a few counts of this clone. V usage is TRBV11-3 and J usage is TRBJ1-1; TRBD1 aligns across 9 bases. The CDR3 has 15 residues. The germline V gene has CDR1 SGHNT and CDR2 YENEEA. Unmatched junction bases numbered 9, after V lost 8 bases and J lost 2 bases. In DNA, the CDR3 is TGTGCCAGCGGGGGACAGGGAAATTTTAACACTGAAGCTTTCTTT. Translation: CASGGQGNFNTEAFF.

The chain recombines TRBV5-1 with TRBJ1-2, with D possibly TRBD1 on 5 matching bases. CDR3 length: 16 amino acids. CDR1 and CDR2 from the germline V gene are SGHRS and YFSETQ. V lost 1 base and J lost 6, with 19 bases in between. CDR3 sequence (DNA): TGCGCCAGCAGCTTGTGGTCCCGGGGGGTCCCTAATGGCTACACCTTC. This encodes CASSLWSRGVPNGYTF.

CDR3 region: CAWSVSSLEAFF. As DNA, the CDR3 is TGTGCCTGGAGTGTATCCAGTCTTGAAGCTTTCTTT. This chain links TRBV30 with TRBJ1-1; no clear D. This CDR3 has 12 residues. Germline V gene sequence: CDR1 GTSNPN, CDR2 SVGIG (reference sequence). Trimming removed 0 bases from V and 7 bases from J, with 9 bases in between.

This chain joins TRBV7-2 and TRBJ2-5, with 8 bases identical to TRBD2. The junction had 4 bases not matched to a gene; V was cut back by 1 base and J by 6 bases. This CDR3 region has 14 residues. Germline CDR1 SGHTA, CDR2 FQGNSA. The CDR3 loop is CASSLVGGGKTQYF. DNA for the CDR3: TGTGCCAGCAGCTTAGTAGGCGGGGGGAAGACCCAGTACTTC.

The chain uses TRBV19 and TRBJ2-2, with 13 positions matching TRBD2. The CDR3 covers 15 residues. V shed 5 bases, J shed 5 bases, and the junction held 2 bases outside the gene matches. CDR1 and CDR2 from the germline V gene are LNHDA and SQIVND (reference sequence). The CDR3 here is CASSSGLAGTGELFF. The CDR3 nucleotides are TGTGCCAGTAGTTCGGGACTAGCGGGGACCGGGGAGCTGTTTTTT.

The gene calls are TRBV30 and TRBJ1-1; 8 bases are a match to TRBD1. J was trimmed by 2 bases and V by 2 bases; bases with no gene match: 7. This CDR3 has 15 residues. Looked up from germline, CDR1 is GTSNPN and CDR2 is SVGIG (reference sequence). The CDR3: CAWSSSGGFNTEAFF. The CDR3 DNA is TGTGCCTGGAGTTCTTCAGGGGGCTTTAACACTGAAGCTTTCTTT.

The CDR3 DNA follows: TGCAGCGTTCTTCGACAGGCTGTAGCTTTCTTT. It specifies CSVLRQAVAFF. The chain is built from TRBV29-1 and TRBJ1-1; D might be TRBD1 (6 bases). Germline-derived CDR1 and CDR2 are SQVTM and ANQGSEA. V shed 5 bases and J shed 10 bases, with 14 bases lying between them. The CDR3 is 11 amino acids.

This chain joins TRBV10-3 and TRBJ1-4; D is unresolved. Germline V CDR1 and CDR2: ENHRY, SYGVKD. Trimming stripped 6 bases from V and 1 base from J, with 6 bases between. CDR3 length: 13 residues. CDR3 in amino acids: CAISSGTNEKLFF. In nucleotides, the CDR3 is TGTGCCATCAGCAGTGGAACTAATGAAAAACTGTTTTTT.

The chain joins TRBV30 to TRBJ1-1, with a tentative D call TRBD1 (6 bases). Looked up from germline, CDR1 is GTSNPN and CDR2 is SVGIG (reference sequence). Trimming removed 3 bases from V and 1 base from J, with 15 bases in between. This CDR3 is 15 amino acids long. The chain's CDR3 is CAWSVDPTGNTEAFF. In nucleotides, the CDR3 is TGTGCCTGGAGCGTAGACCCGACAGGGAACACTGAAGCTTTCTTT.

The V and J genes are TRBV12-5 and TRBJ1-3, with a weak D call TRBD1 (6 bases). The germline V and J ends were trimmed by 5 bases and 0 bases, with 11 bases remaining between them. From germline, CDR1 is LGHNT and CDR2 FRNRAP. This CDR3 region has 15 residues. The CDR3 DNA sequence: TGTGCTAGTGGTCCACAGGGTTTCTCTGGAAACACCATATATTTT. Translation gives CASGPQGFSGNTIYF.

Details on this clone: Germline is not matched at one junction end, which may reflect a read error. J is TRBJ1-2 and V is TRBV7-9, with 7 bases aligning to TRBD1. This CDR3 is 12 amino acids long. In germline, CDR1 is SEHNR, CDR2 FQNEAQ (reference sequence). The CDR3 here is CASSPLTGVERF. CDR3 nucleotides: TGTGCCAGCAGCCCCCTTACAGGGGTCGAACGCTTC.

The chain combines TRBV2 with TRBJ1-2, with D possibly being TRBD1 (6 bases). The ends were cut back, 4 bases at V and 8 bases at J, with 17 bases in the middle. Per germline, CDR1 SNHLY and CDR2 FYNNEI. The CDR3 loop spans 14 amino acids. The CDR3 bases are TGTGCCAGCAGTGTAAAGGGGGGGTTAGAAGGCTACACCTTC. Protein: CASSVKGGLEGYTF.

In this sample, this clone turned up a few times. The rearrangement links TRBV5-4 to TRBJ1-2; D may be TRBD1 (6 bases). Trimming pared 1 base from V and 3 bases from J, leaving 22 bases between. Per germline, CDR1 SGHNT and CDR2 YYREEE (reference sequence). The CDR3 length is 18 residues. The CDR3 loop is CASSLSMGANLPDYGYTF. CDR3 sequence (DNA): TGTGCCAGCAGCTTGTCCATGGGGGCGAATCTACCTGACTATGGCTACACCTTC.

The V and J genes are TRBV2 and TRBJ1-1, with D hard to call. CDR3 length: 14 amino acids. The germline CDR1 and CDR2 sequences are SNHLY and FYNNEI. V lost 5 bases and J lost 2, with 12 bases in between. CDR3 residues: CASSILSPNTEAFF. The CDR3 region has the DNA TGTGCCAGCAGTATCCTTAGCCCAAACACTGAAGCTTTCTTT.

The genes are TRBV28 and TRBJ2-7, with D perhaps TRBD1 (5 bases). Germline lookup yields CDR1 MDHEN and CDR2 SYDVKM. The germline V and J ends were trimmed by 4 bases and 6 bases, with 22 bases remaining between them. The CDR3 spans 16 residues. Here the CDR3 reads CASSYLRRANKGEQYV. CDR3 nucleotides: TGTGCCAGCAGTTATCTCCGCAGGGCCAATAAAGGCGAGCAGTACGTC.